Shown below are 22 T cell receptor beta chains from a single sample sequenced in a study of CD8 T cells in Susac syndrome. Random hexamers were used to reverse transcribe roughly 0.5 to 1 ug of RNA. Each CDR3 protein gets one entry after TCRdb re-called the immunoSEQ multiplex PCR reads with MiXCR. Of about 120,000 distinct CDR3 sequences in the sample, 85% to 95% were seen once. Sequences were obtained from CD4+ T cells from PBMCs. Receptor source: a human donor in good health.

The V and J genes are TRBV5-6 and TRBJ1-1; D call uncertain. The CDR3 contains 12 residues. Germline CDR1 and CDR2: SGHDT and YYEEEE. Trimming took 1 base from V and 5 from J, leaving 6 bases between them. Written as DNA, the CDR3 is TGTGCCAGCAGCTTGCTAAGGACTGAAGCTTTCTTT. It encodes CASSLLRTEAFF.

The genes are TRBV5-1 and TRBJ2-1; TRBD1 might be the D (6 bases). V was pared by 5 bases and J by 9 bases, with 15 bases between. This CDR3 spans 13 amino acids. Per the germline V gene, CDR1 is SGHRS and CDR2 is YFSETQ. This CDR3 is CASRELGATEQFF. CDR3 DNA sequence: TGCGCCAGCAGGGAGCTGGGGGCCACTGAGCAGTTCTTC. Full variable domain (rest looked up from reference TRBV5-1 and TRBJ2-1): KAGVTQTPRYLIKTRGQQVTLSCSPISGHRSVSWYQQTPGQGLQFLFEYFSETQRNKGNFPGRFSGRQFSNSRSEMNVSTLELGDSALYLCASRELGATEQFFGPGTRLTVL.

V usage is TRBV30 and J usage is TRBJ2-1, with TRBD2 matching 11 bases. This CDR3 has 14 residues. After removal of 2 bases from V and 10 bases from J, the junction contained 7 bases not matched to a gene. Per the germline V gene, CDR1 is GTSNPN and CDR2 is SVGIG (reference sequence). The CDR3 protein is CAWSTSGSLSEQFF. CDR3 nucleotides: TGTGCCTGGAGTACTAGCGGGAGTCTGAGCGAGCAGTTCTTC.

The chain links TRBV29-1 to TRBJ2-7, with 10 bases identical to TRBD1. The CDR3 is 14 amino acids. Trimming took 1 base from V and 6 from J; bases not matched to a gene: 6. Looked up from germline, CDR1 is SQVTM and CDR2 is ANQGSEA. The CDR3 DNA reads as TGCAGCGTTGAAGGCCCGGGACAGGGGCGCGAGCAGTACTTC. It specifies CSVEGPGQGREQYF.

V is TRBV7-2 and J is TRBJ1-2; perhaps TRBD1 as D (5 bases). From germline, CDR1 is SGHTA and CDR2 FQGNSA. The CDR3 runs 15 residues. V lost 1 base and J lost 7, with 16 bases in between. The CDR3: CASSLGSGTGGGYTF. CDR3 in DNA: TGTGCCAGCAGCTTAGGGTCAGGGACGGGAGGTGGCTACACCTTC.

This rearrangement joins TRBV7-9 to TRBJ1-5, with D maybe TRBD1 (5 bases). CDR1 is SEHNR, CDR2 FQNEAQ, per germline (reference sequence). This CDR3 has 14 residues. The germline V and J ends were trimmed by 2 bases and 6 bases, with 11 bases remaining between them. CDR3 loop: CASSLLGAGQPQHF. The CDR3 nucleotides are TGTGCCAGCAGCTTACTCGGGGCGGGTCAGCCCCAGCATTTT.

The chain couples TRBV7-9 to TRBJ2-7, with TRBD1 as a possible D gene (5 bases). The CDR3 is 15 residues long. Trimming shortened V by 1 base and J by 0 bases, and 10 bases separated the two germline ends. CDR1 and CDR2 (germline): SEHNR, FQNEAQ (reference sequence). In DNA form, the CDR3 reads TGTGCCAGCAGCTTAGGGCAGGGAAACTCCTACGAGCAGTACTTC. Translation gives CASSLGQGNSYEQYF. The variable domain in full, with the rest retrieved from reference TRBV7-9 and TRBJ2-7, is DTGVSQNPRHKITKRGQNVTFRCDPISEHNRLYWYRQTLGQGPEFLTYFQNEAQLEKSRLLSDRFSAERPKGSFSTLEIQRTEQGDSAMYLCASSLGQGNSYEQYFGPGTRLTVT.

The chain couples TRBV20-1 to TRBJ1-2, with a tentative D call TRBD1 (5 bases). The ends were cut back, 3 bases at V and 8 bases at J, with 13 bases in the middle. The CDR3 length is 12 residues. Per the germline V gene, CDR1 is DFQATT and CDR2 is SNEGSKA (reference sequence). The CDR3 spells CSASGGWKGYTF. In DNA, the CDR3 is TGCAGTGCTAGTGGGGGGTGGAAAGGCTACACCTTC.

The gene calls are TRBV3-1 and TRBJ2-1; TRBD2 agrees at 10 bases. V lost 1 base, J lost 0 bases, and 12 bases stayed unmatched. Germline CDR1 and CDR2: LGHDT and YNNKEL (reference sequence). CDR3 length: 20 residues. CDR3: CASSQVRASGRIGSYNEQFF. CDR3 bases: TGTGCCAGCAGCCAAGTCCGGGCTAGCGGGAGAATCGGCTCCTACAATGAGCAGTTCTTC.

The chain links TRBV29-1 to TRBJ1-4; 7 bases align to TRBD1. The CDR3 sequence is 14 residues long. V trimming: 7 bases; J trimming: 8 bases; junction bases outside the gene matches: 13. Germline V gene sequence: CDR1 SQVTM, CDR2 ANQGSEA. CDR3 amino acids: CSALTGAGGEKLFF. The CDR3 DNA reads TGCAGCGCGCTAACAGGGGCCGGAGGAGAAAAACTGTTTTTT.

The chain uses TRBV6-2 or TRBV6-3 and TRBJ1-1; D is unclear. This CDR3 comprises 13 residues. V gave up 2 bases and J gave up 1 base, with 5 bases separating them. Germline CDR1 is MNHEY and CDR2 is SVGEGT. The CDR3 protein is CASSYTRNTEAFF. Here the CDR3 DNA reads TGTGCCAGCAGTTACACCAGGAACACTGAAGCTTTCTTT.

This chain links TRBV6-5 with TRBJ2-2, with no clear D. Germline CDR1 and CDR2: MNHEY and SVGAGI. V was pared by 6 bases and J by 1 base, with 3 bases between. The CDR3 has 12 amino acids. For the CDR3, the DNA is TGTGCCAGCAGCGGGAACACCGGGGAGCTGTTTTTT. Translating gives CASSGNTGELFF.

The gene calls are TRBV6-2 or TRBV6-3 and TRBJ2-1, with 8 positions matching TRBD1. With 2 bases clipped from V and 6 bases from J, the junction kept 3 bases outside the gene matches. Germline CDR1 is MNHEY and CDR2 is SVGEGT. This CDR3 has 14 residues. The CDR3, as DNA: TGTGCCAGCAGTTACACAGGGGGGACCAATGAGCAGTTCTTC. Translating it yields CASSYTGGTNEQFF.

The chain is built from TRBV5-6 and TRBJ1-1; D is ambiguous. V lost 1 base, J lost 8 bases, and 9 bases lay in between. The CDR3 covers 12 residues. The germline CDR1 and CDR2 sequences are SGHDT and YYEEEE. The CDR3, as DNA: TGTGCCAGCAGCTTGTCTACGGGGGAAGCTTTCTTT. It is translated as CASSLSTGEAFF.

The genes are TRBV2 and TRBJ2-1; the D gene is possibly TRBD2 (6 bases). This CDR3 has 13 residues. The germline V and J ends were trimmed by 4 bases and 6 bases, with 10 bases remaining between them. Germline assignment: CDR1 SNHLY and CDR2 FYNNEI. CDR3 sequence (DNA): TGTGCCAGCAGTGGACTAGTTCTCAATGAGCAGTTCTTC. This codes for CASSGLVLNEQFF. Full variable domain (outside the CDR3, taken from reference TRBV2 and TRBJ2-1): EPEVTQTPSHQVTQMGQEVILRCVPISNHLYFYWYRQILGQKVEFLVSFYNNEISEKSEIFDDQFSVERPDGSNFTLKIRSTKLEDSAMYFCASSGLVLNEQFFGPGTRLTVL.

This clonotype was recorded once. The chain joins TRBV5-1 to TRBJ2-7; a weak D match, TRBD1 (6 bases). Germline V lookup: CDR1 SGHRS, CDR2 YFSETQ. This CDR3 region has 14 residues. V lost 4 bases and J lost 2, with 13 bases in between. For the CDR3, the DNA is TGCGCCAGCAGCGTCACAGGGCGAACCTACGAGCAGTACTTC. Residues: CASSVTGRTYEQYF.

The rearrangement uses TRBV19 and TRBJ1-2; weak D call: TRBD1 (6 bases). Per the germline V gene, CDR1 is LNHDA and CDR2 is SQIVND (reference sequence). Trimming left V 1 base short and J 4 bases short, with 13 bases between. The CDR3 totals 15 residues. The CDR3: CASSIAPQGGYGYTF. In DNA, the CDR3 is TGTGCCAGTAGTATAGCCCCACAGGGCGGCTATGGCTACACCTTC.

This rearrangement joins TRBV5-1 to TRBJ1-1; D not resolved. CDR3 length: 15 residues. The V end was cut by 4 bases, the J end by 1 base, with 14 bases between. From germline, CDR1 is SGHRS and CDR2 YFSETQ. In DNA, the CDR3 is TGCGCCAGCAGCCGTGAGTTTTCCCGGAACACTGAAGCTTTCTTT. This gives the protein CASSREFSRNTEAFF.

The chain links TRBV7-2 to TRBJ2-2; a weak D match, TRBD2 (5 bases). V dropped 4 bases and J dropped 1 base, with 7 bases sitting between them. The CDR3 extends over 14 amino acids. Germline assignment: CDR1 SGHTA and CDR2 FQGNSA. The CDR3 nucleotides read TGTGCCAGCAGCTGGACTTGGAACACCGGGGAGCTGTTTTTT. The encoded protein is CASSWTWNTGELFF.

V gene TRBV7-2 combines with J gene TRBJ1-2; 7 bases are a match to TRBD1. This CDR3 has 16 residues. Germline V CDR1 and CDR2: SGHTA, FQGNSA. The V and J ends lost 4 bases and 4 bases, in that order; junction bases with no gene match: 12. CDR3 residues: CASSSTVSQGSYGYTF. The CDR3 bases are TGTGCCAGCAGCTCTACCGTATCACAGGGGAGCTATGGCTACACCTTC. Full variable domain (rest looked up from reference TRBV7-2 and TRBJ1-2): GAGVSQSPSNKVTEKGKDVELRCDPISGHTALYWYRQSLGQGLEFLIYFQGNSAPDKSGLPSDRFSAERTGGSVSTLTIQRTQQEDSAVYLCASSSTVSQGSYGYTFGSGTRLTVV.

This clonotype was counted once. The V gene is TRBV7-3, the J gene TRBJ2-6; D unresolved. In germline, CDR1 is SGHTA, CDR2 FQGTGA. V shed 5 bases and J shed 1 base, with 9 bases lying between them. CDR3 length: 15 residues. The CDR3 bases are TGTGCCAGCAGCCCCGGTGCTTCTGGGGCCAACGTCCTGACTTTC. It translates to CASSPGASGANVLTF.

The chain couples TRBV7-2 to TRBJ1-2; 9 bases align to TRBD1. CDR1 is SGHTA and CDR2 is FQGNSA in the germline V gene. V dropped 5 bases and J dropped 12; count of bases not matched to a gene: 10. This CDR3 spans 13 amino acids. Here the CDR3 DNA reads TGTGCCAGCAGCCTAACGCGGGACAGGGTAAACACCTTC. Translated, it gives CASSLTRDRVNTF.